This T cell receptor (beta chain) was found in a study of blood T cells in healthy people across ages. Study-level background: About one barcoded beta molecule per two T cells was captured by template switching. Study observations and caveats: A roughly linear fall in TCR beta diversity per million T cells was seen with increasing age. There were more naive CD4+ cells and higher diversity in long-lived donors than in aged donors.

A sample-barcoded 5' primer and a J-beta primer mix were used in a second PCR of roughly 7 to 11 cycles. MiXCR was run by TCRdb on the 5' RACE reads, yielding one entry per CDR3 protein. Of about 630,000 distinct CDR3 sequences listed, around 21% are singletons. About this clonotype itself: Its specificity is not known. The junction differs from germline at one of its ends, possibly a read error.

CDR1 MGHRA and CDR2 YSYEKL come from the germline V gene. CDR3 size: 17 residues. This clonotype was obtained from a man in his 70s in good health. The V and J genes are TRBV4-1 and TRBJ2-4, with 11 bases that match TRBD2. Sequencing input: blood. The DNA of the CDR3 is TGCGCCAGCAGCCAAGATACTAGCGGGGGAGCCCAAAACACTCAGTACTTC. Protein product: CASSQDTSGGAQNTQYF.